The 20 T cell receptor beta chains given below trace back to one sample, sequenced in a study of Ad26.COV2.S vaccination and SARS-CoV-2 variants. Stated treatment: approximately 18 received Ad26.COV2.S at low or high dose, single or two shots; 5 received placebo; per-sample allocation not given. Vaccine and placebo recipients were sampled on day 63 after the first injection. Only in-frame clones appear in the TCRdb table, and some are missing; sequencing was by immunoSEQ multiplex PCR. In the table there are hundreds of thousands of clones, around 90% of which are singletons. Source: peripheral blood, taken in a trial of Ad26.COV2.S vaccine versus placebo. These receptors all stem from a person aged 18-60 years who received the Ad26.COV2.S COVID-19 vaccine or a placebo.

The chain combines TRBV13 with TRBJ2-7, with 11 bases lining up with TRBD2. The CDR3 length is 14 residues. V was pared by 6 bases and J by 2 bases, with 3 bases of the junction left unmatched. Germline CDR1 reads PRHDT; CDR2 reads FYEKMQ (reference sequence). CDR3 loop: CASRPSGGTYEQYF. The CDR3 bases are TGTGCCAGCAGGCCTAGCGGGGGGACCTACGAGCAGTACTTC.

The rearrangement links TRBV6-5 to TRBJ2-2; D remains unclear. This CDR3 comprises 13 residues. Germline V CDR1 and CDR2: MNHEY, SVGAGI. V was pared by 10 bases and J by 1 base, with 10 bases between. This chain's CDR3 is CAIPDQNTGELFF. CDR3 in DNA: TGTGCCATCCCGGACCAGAACACCGGGGAGCTGTTTTTT.

The chain carries TRBV15 and TRBJ2-7; 7 bases line up with TRBD2. The CDR3 covers 15 residues. Germline V gene sequence: CDR1 LNHNV, CDR2 YYDKDF (reference sequence). The J segment lost 3 bases and the V segment lost 3 bases, leaving 8 bases of the junction unmatched. The CDR3 loop is CATSSSAGFSYEQYF. CDR3 DNA sequence: TGTGCCACCAGCAGTTCAGCGGGATTTAGCTACGAGCAGTACTTC. The full variable domain, with the rest looked up from reference TRBV15 and TRBJ2-7, is DAMVIQNPRYQVTQFGKPVTLSCSQTLNHNVMYWYQQKSSQAPKLLFHYYDKDFNNEADTPDNFQSRRPNTSFCFLDIRSPGLGDTAMYLCATSSSAGFSYEQYFGPGTRLTVT.

This clone appeared once. The chain joins TRBV5-4 to TRBJ1-1; D unresolved. V was trimmed by 0 bases and J by 5 bases, leaving 8 bases between them. This CDR3 region has 13 residues. Germline V gene sequence: CDR1 SGHNT, CDR2 YYREEE (reference sequence). CDR3 DNA sequence: TGTGCCAGCAGCTTGGGAGGGTTAACTGAAGCTTTCTTT. Translation: CASSLGGLTEAFF.

This clone was counted a few times. This sequence joins TRBV27 and TRBJ2-7; D might be TRBD2 (5 bases). The CDR3 is 15 amino acids. V lost 5 bases to trimming and J lost 1 base, with 15 bases between them. Germline CDR1 MNHEY, CDR2 SMNVEV (reference sequence). The CDR3 region is CASSRWLAASYEQYF. The CDR3 nucleotides are TGTGCCAGCAGTCGATGGCTAGCTGCGTCCTACGAGCAGTACTTC.

The rearrangement joins TRBV30 to TRBJ2-1; D tentatively reads TRBD1 or TRBD2 (6 bases each). Looked up from germline, CDR1 is GTSNPN and CDR2 is SVGIG (reference sequence). Trimming cost V 7 bases and J 4 bases, with 17 bases left between them. This CDR3 has 14 amino acids. CDR3 bases: TGTGCCTTGAGGCGGGACACTTCATACAATGAGCAGTTCTTC. Translated: CALRRDTSYNEQFF.

The rearrangement uses TRBV10-3 and TRBJ1-2; 9 nucleotides agree with TRBD1. CDR3 length: 15 amino acids. Germline assignment: CDR1 ENHRY and CDR2 SYGVKD. V lost 2 bases to trimming and J lost 6 bases; unmatched junction nucleotides: 7. The CDR3 here is CAISERDREEHGYTF. The DNA of the CDR3 is TGTGCCATCAGTGAGAGGGACAGGGAGGAACATGGCTACACCTTC.

The genes are TRBV9 and TRBJ1-1; TRBD1 is a possible D gene (5 bases). Germline V gene lookup returns CDR1 SGDLS and CDR2 YYNGEE. There are 11 residues in the CDR3. V was shortened by 4 bases and J by 11 bases, with 12 bases between the two germline ends. CDR3 residues: CASSSGPGAFF. In nucleotides, the CDR3 is TGTGCCAGCAGCTCCGGACCAGGGGCTTTCTTT.

A few counts support this clone. The V and J genes are TRBV5-1 and TRBJ2-7; D might be TRBD1 or TRBD2, each matching 5 bases. With 6 bases removed from V and 0 bases from J, the gap between germline ends came to 16 bases. Looked up from germline, CDR1 is SGHRS and CDR2 is YFSETQ. The CDR3 is made up of 15 amino acids. CDR3 coding DNA: TGCGCCAGCAAGCTCCAGGGAGCGAGCTCCTACGAGCAGTACTTC. Translated, it gives CASKLQGASSYEQYF.

This clone was counted ten times or more. This sequence joins TRBV7-2 and TRBJ1-6; 7 bases fit TRBD1. Germline V gene data show CDR1 as SGHTA and CDR2 as FQGNSA. The CDR3 contains 15 residues. The J segment lost 13 bases and the V segment lost 3 bases, leaving 12 bases of the junction unmatched. The CDR3 DNA is TGTGCCAGCAGCTTGTTTGGGCGACAGGGTTCGCCCCTCCACTTT. It specifies CASSLFGRQGSPLHF. Together with reference TRBV7-2 and TRBJ1-6, the CDR3 gives the full variable domain: GAGVSQSPSNKVTEKGKDVELRCDPISGHTALYWYRQSLGQGLEFLIYFQGNSAPDKSGLPSDRFSAERTGGSVSTLTIQRTQQEDSAVYLCASSLFGRQGSPLHFGNGTRLTVT.

The DNA of the CDR3 is TGTGCCACCAGCGCTAGGCGTCGGCATAATGAAAAACTGTTTTTT. Encoded protein: CATSARRRHNEKLFF. The chain couples TRBV15 to TRBJ1-4; D is unclear. The CDR3 sequence is 15 residues long. Germline V gene lookup returns CDR1 LNHNV and CDR2 YYDKDF (reference sequence). V was trimmed by 5 bases and J by 4 bases, leaving 14 bases between them.

In its sample, this clone was seen once. The chain is built from TRBV3-1 (or the pseudogene TRBV3-2) and TRBJ1-1; D might be TRBD1 (5 bases). This CDR3 region has 13 residues. The V and J ends lost 5 bases and 4 bases respectively, with 11 bases between them. Germline V gives CDR1 LGHDT, CDR2 YNNKEL (reference sequence). The CDR3 loop is CASSMTGLTEAFF. The CDR3 DNA follows: TGTGCCAGCAGCATGACGGGACTCACTGAAGCTTTCTTT.

This clone was seen only a few times. The rearrangement links TRBV18 to TRBJ2-7, with TRBD1 identical over 8 bases. CDR1 KGHSH and CDR2 LQKENI come from the germline V gene. The CDR3 runs to 14 residues. Trimming removed 3 bases from V and 2 bases from J; junction bases left unmatched: 3. As DNA, the CDR3 is TGTGCCAGCTCACCCAGGACAGGGCCCTACGAGCAGTACTTC. Protein: CASSPRTGPYEQYF.

The J gene is TRBJ1-1, the V gene TRBV6-5; no definite D call. Germline CDR1 MNHEY, CDR2 SVGAGI. V shed 5 bases and J shed 1 base, with 11 bases lying between them. This CDR3 spans 14 amino acids. The CDR3 DNA reads as TGTGCCAGCAGTCCGGCTATGTGGAACACTGAAGCTTTCTTT. It specifies CASSPAMWNTEAFF.

The chain joins TRBV2 to TRBJ2-7; 7 positions agree with TRBD1. Germline V CDR1 and CDR2: SNHLY, FYNNEI. The CDR3 loop spans 12 amino acids. V lost 7 bases, J lost 6 bases, and 6 bases stayed unmatched. In DNA, the CDR3 is TGTGCCAGCACCGCGACAGGGATCGAGCAGTACTTC. Protein product: CASTATGIEQYF.

The V call is TRBV18, the J call TRBJ2-2; D is possibly TRBD2 (6 bases). The CDR3 totals 16 residues. Germline loops: CDR1 KGHSH, CDR2 LQKENI. The V end lost 4 bases, the J end lost 0 bases, and 12 bases lay between the germline ends. CDR3: CASSLPGLANTGELFF. The CDR3 DNA follows: TGTGCCAGCTCACTGCCGGGACTCGCGAACACCGGGGAGCTGTTTTTT.

The chain carries TRBV7-6 and TRBJ2-1; 9 nucleotides agree with TRBD2. J was trimmed by 6 bases and V by 5 bases; bases with no gene match: 11. The CDR3 covers 16 residues. Germline loops: CDR1 SGHVS, CDR2 FNYEAQ. CDR3: CASSQSSGGKGNEQFF. CDR3 DNA: TGTGCCAGCAGCCAATCCAGCGGGGGGAAAGGCAATGAGCAGTTCTTC.

In its sample, this clone was seen a few times. J is TRBJ1-5 and V is TRBV19; 10 nucleotides agree with TRBD1. The CDR3 consists of 15 residues. Looked up from germline, CDR1 is LNHDA and CDR2 is SQIVND (reference sequence). V lost 7 bases, J lost 4 bases, and 7 bases stayed unmatched. The CDR3: CASTQTGGDNQPQHF. CDR3 bases: TGTGCCAGTACCCAGACAGGGGGCGATAATCAGCCCCAGCATTTT.

The chain couples TRBV7-2 to TRBJ1-2; D may be TRBD1 (6 bases). The germline V gene encodes CDR1 SGHTA and CDR2 FQGNSA. V lost 4 bases and J 6 bases, leaving 12 bases between the germline ends. The CDR3 runs to 13 residues. CDR3 in amino acids: CASSYNGQNGYTF. The CDR3, as DNA: TGTGCCAGCAGCTACAACGGACAGAATGGCTACACCTTC. The whole variable domain, filled in from reference TRBV7-2 and TRBJ1-2, reads GAGVSQSPSNKVTEKGKDVELRCDPISGHTALYWYRQSLGQGLEFLIYFQGNSAPDKSGLPSDRFSAERTGGSVSTLTIQRTQQEDSAVYLCASSYNGQNGYTFGSGTRLTVV.

The chain uses TRBV10-3 and TRBJ2-1; D not certain. Trimming took off 4 bases at V and 1 base at J, with 8 bases between the two ends. CDR3 length: 14 amino acids. CDR1 and CDR2 (germline): ENHRY, SYGVKD. CDR3 nucleotides: TGTGCCATCAGTGCCGGAGATTCCTACAATGAGCAGTTCTTC. Its translation is CAISAGDSYNEQFF.